Listed below are T cell receptor beta chains from one sample, sequenced in a study of shared clonotypes between healthy human individuals. Repertoires were generated with immunoSEQ multiplex PCR, while TCRdb's copy carries only in-frame clones and drops some. The profile shows approximately 460,000 clones, around 77% of them singletons. Specimen: PBMCs. These receptors were obtained from a woman aged 40 to 49 in good health. Some clones in this sample may be carry-over from other donors' samples. The CDR3 runs from the conserved cysteine through the conserved F or W. Fields, in order: V gene, J gene, D gene, clone size, CDR3 DNA, CDR3 protein. D genes are given only for firm matches. Size values are once, few and many counts, or a class for expanded clones, and some rows have none.

V: TRBV18
J: TRBJ2-1
D: TRBD1
size: once
DNA: TGTGCCAGCACCCGGGCCCCTGACAGGGATGAGCAGTTCTTC
CDR3: CASTRAPDRDEQFF

V: TRBV9
J: TRBJ2-2
D: -
size: -
DNA: TGTGCCAGCAGCGTAGGGGCTCCGGATACCGGGGAGCTGTTTTTT
CDR3: CASSVGAPDTGELFF

V: TRBV28
J: TRBJ2-7
D: TRBD1
size: -
DNA: TGTGCCAGCAGTACTCCGGGACAGGCTTACGAGCAGTACTTC
CDR3: CASSTPGQAYEQYF

V: TRBV7-6
J: TRBJ2-1
D: TRBD2
size: many
DNA: TGTGCCAGCAGACGATTAGCGGGAGGGTACAATGAGCAGTTCTTC
CDR3: CASRRLAGGYNEQFF

V: TRBV30
J: TRBJ2-7
D: -
size: few
DNA: TGTGCCTGGAGTGTTTTGGGGTACGAGCAGTACTTC
CDR3: CAWSVLGYEQYF

V: TRBV18
J: TRBJ2-1
D: -
size: -
DNA: TGTGCCAGCTCACCGAGTTTCGGGGGCTGGAGGGGGGTCTTCAATGAGCAGTTCTTC
CDR3: CASSPSFGGWRGVFNEQFF

V: TRBV19
J: TRBJ2-1
D: TRBD2
size: -
DNA: TGTGCCAGTAGTATTATGGGACTAGCGAATGAGCAGTTCTTC
CDR3: CASSIMGLANEQFF

V: TRBV27
J: TRBJ2-7
D: -
size: -
DNA: TGTGCCAGCAGTTCCTTCTACGAGCAGTACTTC
CDR3: CASSSFYEQYF

V: TRBV28
J: TRBJ2-2
D: TRBD2
size: once
DNA: TGTGCCAGCCGGAATGACCCTGGACTAGCGGAGATCACCGGGGAGCTGTTTTTT
CDR3: CASRNDPGLAEITGELFF

V: TRBV6-5
J: TRBJ2-1
D: -
size: -
DNA: TGTGCCAGCAGGGACTATTATGAGCAGTTCTTC
CDR3: CASRDYYEQFF

V: TRBV27
J: TRBJ2-7
D: -
size: -
DNA: TGTGCCAGCAGTTTCGGAGACTACTCCTACGAGCAGTACTTC
CDR3: CASSFGDYSYEQYF

V: TRBV7-2
J: TRBJ2-2
D: TRBD1
size: -
DNA: TGTGCCAGCAGCCTCCAGGGGGCGCTAACCGGGGAGCTGTTTTTT
CDR3: CASSLQGALTGELFF

V: TRBV5-6
J: TRBJ1-4
D: TRBD1
size: -
DNA: TGTGCCAGCGCGCAGGGGGCGAGTGAAAAACTGTTTTTT
CDR3: CASAQGASEKLFF

V: TRBV4-3
J: TRBJ2-1
D: -
size: -
DNA: TGCGCCAGCAGCCAGGGAGGGGGATCCTACAATGAGCAGTTCTTC
CDR3: CASSQGGGSYNEQFF

V: TRBV5-1
J: TRBJ1-2
D: TRBD1
size: -
DNA: TGCGCCAGCAGCCATGGGACAGCGGGGGACTATGGCTACACCTTC
CDR3: CASSHGTAGDYGYTF

V: TRBV7-2
J: TRBJ1-5
D: -
size: once
DNA: TGTGCCAGCAGCTTAGCTTCGGGGAGGGATCAGCCCCAGCATTTT
CDR3: CASSLASGRDQPQHF

V: TRBV7-3
J: TRBJ1-5
D: TRBD1
size: -
DNA: TGTGCCAGCAGCTTAGGTGGAGCCGTACAGGGGAATCAGCCCCAGCATTTT
CDR3: CASSLGGAVQGNQPQHF

V: TRBV16
J: TRBJ2-7
D: TRBD2
size: -
DNA: TGTGCCAGCAGCCAATGGGATAGCGGGAGGTTGTACGAGCAGTACTTC
CDR3: CASSQWDSGRLYEQYF

V: TRBV7-6
J: TRBJ2-1
D: -
size: -
DNA: TGTGCCAGCAGCTTAGGTGGTAGGGGGTCCTACAATGAGCAGTTCTTC
CDR3: CASSLGGRGSYNEQFF

V: TRBV5-1
J: TRBJ2-2
D: -
size: few
DNA: TGCGCCAGCAGCTTGGCTGTCCTAGCTAGCACCGGGGAGCTGTTTTTT
CDR3: CASSLAVLASTGELFF

V: TRBV5-1
J: TRBJ2-6
D: TRBD2
size: -
DNA: TGCGCCAGCAGCTCGGGACTAGCGGGGTCTGGGGCCAACGTCCTGACTTTC
CDR3: CASSSGLAGSGANVLTF

V: TRBV7-8
J: TRBJ2-1
D: TRBD2
size: -
DNA: TGTGCCAGCAGCTTAGCGCGGACTAGCGCCTCTCGCCAGGGCGAGCAGTTCTTC
CDR3: CASSLARTSASRQGEQFF

V: TRBV5-1
J: TRBJ2-3
D: -
size: -
DNA: TGCGCCAGCAGCTTGAGTGACGGGAGCACAGATACGCAGTATTTT
CDR3: CASSLSDGSTDTQYF

V: TRBV20-1
J: TRBJ1-2
D: -
size: -
DNA: TGCAGTGCGGTCCTGTTGGGCTTCGGCACCTTC
CDR3: CSAVLLGFGTF

V: TRBV2
J: TRBJ2-2
D: -
size: -
DNA: TGTGCCAGCAGTGAAGGGACGCGAAACACCGGGGAGCTGTTTTTT
CDR3: CASSEGTRNTGELFF

V: TRBV27
J: TRBJ1-1
D: TRBD1
size: many
DNA: TGTGCCAGCACATCCCAGGGGGGCAGGGGGCCCACTGAAGCTTTCTTT
CDR3: CASTSQGGRGPTEAFF

V: TRBV30
J: TRBJ1-4
D: -
size: -
DNA: TGTGCCTGGAGTGAAGGAGGGTCCAGTGAAAAACTGTTTTTT
CDR3: CAWSEGGSSEKLFF

V: TRBV15
J: TRBJ2-1
D: -
size: once
DNA: TGTGCCACCCGGCCTAGCAGCTCCTACAATGAGCAGTTCTTC
CDR3: CATRPSSSYNEQFF

V: TRBV29-1
J: TRBJ2-1
D: -
size: -
DNA: TGCAGCGCCGGTGGGGGCATAGGGTACAATGAGCAGTTCTTC
CDR3: CSAGGGIGYNEQFF